These 28 T cell receptor beta chains share one sample of origin, sequenced in a study of CD4 T cells in lung cancer. Method: immunoSEQ multiplex PCR; TCRdb's copy keeps in-frame clones and lacks some. Seen here are about 10,000 clones, over 50% observed once, and the top ten hold 15% to 17%. The lung tissue was taken at least 3 cm from the tumor in the same resection. The sequenced sample consisted of normal lung tissue taken away from the tumor. These TCRs come from a man in his fifties or sixties with non-small cell lung cancer.

This clone showed up just once. This chain uses TRBV10-3 with TRBJ1-1; 7 bases line up with TRBD1. The CDR3 runs 15 residues. CDR1 is ENHRY and CDR2 is SYGVKD in the germline V gene. With V trimmed by 6 bases and J by 0 bases, 7 bases remained unmatched. The CDR3 region is CAISDPGQMNTEAFF. For the CDR3, the DNA is TGTGCCATCAGCGACCCGGGACAGATGAACACTGAAGCTTTCTTT.

Within the sample, this clone is medium-sized. The chain combines TRBV5-8 with TRBJ1-5; possibly TRBD1 for D (6 bases). Trimming removed 4 bases at V and 3 bases at J, with 17 bases between. This CDR3 has 16 amino acids. CDR1 SGHTS and CDR2 YDEGEE come from the germline V gene. CDR3 in amino acids: CASSRLGGHDNQPQHF. Here the CDR3 DNA reads TGTGCCAGCAGCCGGTTGGGGGGGCATGACAATCAGCCCCAGCATTTT.

The chain employs TRBV5-6 and TRBJ2-6; TRBD2 is a possible D gene (5 bases). This CDR3 region has 16 residues. Deletions cut 2 bases from V and 0 bases from J, with 9 bases between. Germline V CDR1 and CDR2: SGHDT, YYEEEE. CDR3 loop: CASSFDGISGANVLTF. For the CDR3, the DNA is TGTGCCAGCAGCTTTGACGGGATCTCTGGGGCCAACGTCCTGACTTTC.

This chain connects TRBV9 to TRBJ2-2; 7 bases line up with TRBD1. The germline gives CDR1 SGDLS, CDR2 YYNGEE. V gave up 3 bases and J gave up 3 bases; unmatched junction bases: 2. The CDR3 covers 14 residues. The CDR3 region has the DNA TGTGCCAGCAGCGACAGGGGACACACCGGGGAGCTGTTTTTT. Translating it yields CASSDRGHTGELFF.

The V call is TRBV15, the J call TRBJ1-3, with D maybe TRBD1 (6 bases). The CDR3 covers 18 residues. Trimming removed 0 bases at V and 4 bases at J, with 19 bases between. Per germline, CDR1 LNHNV and CDR2 YYDKDF (reference sequence). CDR3: CATSRDRWGGAGGNTIYF. For the CDR3, the DNA is TGTGCCACCAGCAGAGATCGCTGGGGGGGGGCGGGAGGAAACACCATATATTTT.

This clone was counted once. The CDR3 sequence: CASSTPSDRAPLEQYF. CDR3 in DNA: TGTGCCAGTAGTACCCCCTCGGACAGGGCTCCTCTCGAGCAGTACTTC. This rearrangement joins TRBV19 to TRBJ2-7; the match to TRBD1 covers 8 bases. The germline V gene has CDR1 LNHDA and CDR2 SQIVND (reference sequence). CDR3 size: 16 residues. With V trimmed by 4 bases and J by 6 bases, 14 bases remained unmatched.

A few counts support this clone. The chain has TRBV7-9 and TRBJ1-2; D not resolved. Germline CDR1 and CDR2: SEHNR and FQNEAQ (reference sequence). Trimming took off 4 bases at V and 0 bases at J, with 6 bases between the two ends. This CDR3 comprises 13 residues. DNA of the CDR3: TGTGCCAGCAGCTCGTCAGCTAACTATGGCTACACCTTC. It yields the protein CASSSSANYGYTF.

This clone was seen once. The chain uses TRBV6-1 and TRBJ1-1; D unresolved. Germline CDR1 reads MNHNS; CDR2 reads SASEGT. Trimming left V 5 bases short and J 0 bases short, with 13 bases between. The CDR3 is 15 amino acids. The CDR3 DNA reads TGTGCCAGCAGTCCGGCGGACGGGATGAACACTGAAGCTTTCTTT. Protein sequence: CASSPADGMNTEAFF.

A single count supports this clone. This rearrangement joins TRBV15 to TRBJ1-4; weak D call: TRBD1 (6 bases). The V and J ends lost 1 base and 13 bases respectively, with 13 bases between them. CDR3 length: 13 amino acids. Germline V gene data show CDR1 as LNHNV and CDR2 as YYDKDF (reference sequence). The CDR3 here is CATSRGNRAGLFF. CDR3 in DNA: TGTGCCACCAGCAGAGGGAACAGGGCGGGACTGTTTTTT.

By its share, this clone is medium-sized. This chain joins TRBV5-1 and TRBJ2-3; possible D gene TRBD1, 6 bases. The CDR3 loop spans 13 amino acids. Trimming pared 5 bases from V and 7 bases from J, leaving 14 bases between. Germline lookup yields CDR1 SGHRS and CDR2 YFSETQ. CDR3 DNA: TGCGCCAGCAGGGAAACGGGACAAAATACGCAGTATTTT. Amino acids: CASRETGQNTQYF.

This clone was seen a handful of times. V gene TRBV5-8 combines with J gene TRBJ2-1; 8 bases line up with TRBD1. The length of the CDR3 is 12 residues. Trimming took 4 bases from V and 15 from J; bases not matched to a gene: 9. Per germline, CDR1 SGHTS and CDR2 YDEGEE. The CDR3, as DNA: TGTGCCAGCAGCCAGCGACAGGGGTGGGCGTTCTTC. Encoded protein: CASSQRQGWAFF.

The CDR3 nucleotides are TGTGCCAGCAGCCAAGTGAACGTAGGCGCCGGGGGATATTTT. Amino acid sequence: CASSQVNVGAGGYF. The chain links TRBV4-2 to TRBJ2-3; D may be TRBD2 (6 bases). CDR1 is LGHNA and CDR2 is YNFKEQ in the germline V gene. The CDR3 spans 14 residues. The V end was cut by 1 base, the J end by 15 bases, with 20 bases between.

This clone occurred once. The chain couples TRBV10-3 to TRBJ2-7; maybe TRBD2 (6 bases). CDR3 length equals 13 residues. Germline V gives CDR1 ENHRY, CDR2 SYGVKD. The V and J ends lost 3 bases and 3 bases respectively, with 9 bases between them. This CDR3 reads CAISEFSGYEQYV. CDR3 coding DNA: TGTGCCATCAGTGAATTTAGCGGCTACGAGCAGTACGTC.

The rearrangement links TRBV21-1 to TRBJ2-3; the table names TRBD2, a call not compared with the DNA. TRBV21-1 is an annotated pseudogene. CDR3 length: 23 amino acids. The CDR3 is CASSIRDLAVAPDSLWVTDTQYF. The DNA for the CDR3 is TGTGCCAGCAGCATAAGGGACTTAGCGGTAGCACCTGACAGCTTGTGGGTCACAGATACGCAGTATTTT.

The chain links TRBV9 to TRBJ2-3, with D possibly being TRBD1 (5 bases). CDR3 size: 16 residues. Germline assignment: CDR1 SGDLS and CDR2 YYNGEE. Trimming pared 0 bases from V and 0 bases from J, leaving 11 bases between. The DNA for the CDR3 is TGTGCCAGCAGCGTAGGTGTGACAGCTAGCACAGATACGCAGTATTTT. As protein: CASSVGVTASTDTQYF. The complete variable domain, with remaining parts taken from reference TRBV9 and TRBJ2-3, reads DSGVTQTPKHLITATGQRVTLRCSPRSGDLSVYWYQQSLDQGLQFLIQYYNGEERAKGNILERFSAQQFPDLHSELNLSSLELGDSALYFCASSVGVTASTDTQYFGPGTRLTVL.

V and J are TRBV7-9 and TRBJ2-2; 14 nucleotides align to TRBD2. V gave up 6 bases and J gave up 6 bases; unmatched junction bases: 3. Germline CDR1 SEHNR, CDR2 FQNEAQ (reference sequence). This CDR3 region has 15 residues. The DNA of the CDR3 is TGTGCCAGCAGTCCGACTAGCGGGAGGGCCGGGGAGCTGTTTTTT. It specifies CASSPTSGRAGELFF.

CDR3 coding DNA: TGTGCCAGCTCAGGAGGAAGGGGGGAGACCCAGTACTTC. Its translation: CASSGGRGETQYF. The chain is built from TRBV18 and TRBJ2-5, with D possibly matching TRBD1 (6 bases). Trimming cost V 5 bases and J 5 bases, with 12 bases left between them. The germline gives CDR1 KGHSH, CDR2 LQKENI. This CDR3 has 13 residues. The full variable domain, in which reference TRBV18 and TRBJ2-5 provide the parts outside the CDR3, is NAGVMQNPRHLVRRRGQEARLRCSPMKGHSHVYWYRQLPEEGLKFMVYLQKENIIDESGMPKERFSAEFPKEGPSILRIQQVVRGDSAAYFCASSGGRGETQYFGPGTRLLVL.

The chain recombines TRBV6-5 with TRBJ1-5; D remains ambiguous. This CDR3 is built from 13 residues. The germline CDR1 and CDR2 sequences are MNHEY and SVGAGI. Trimming took off 8 bases at V and 6 bases at J, with 14 bases between the two ends. The CDR3 DNA is TGTGCCAGCGATATACGGGCGGGTCAGCCCCAGCATTTT. Its protein is CASDIRAGQPQHF.

This chain uses TRBV5-1 with TRBJ1-4; 10 bases match TRBD1. Germline V lookup: CDR1 SGHRS, CDR2 YFSETQ. Trimming took 3 bases from V and 6 from J; bases not matched to a gene: 11. The CDR3 length is 17 residues. The CDR3 DNA reads TGCGCCAGCAGCTCAAGTCGGAGCGGGACAGGGGATGAAAAACTGTTTTTT. Protein: CASSSSRSGTGDEKLFF. Together with reference TRBV5-1 and TRBJ1-4, the CDR3 gives the full variable domain: KAGVTQTPRYLIKTRGQQVTLSCSPISGHRSVSWYQQTPGQGLQFLFEYFSETQRNKGNFPGRFSGRQFSNSRSEMNVSTLELGDSALYLCASSSSRSGTGDEKLFFGSGTQLSVL.

This sequence joins TRBV6-5 and TRBJ2-3, with 12 bases identical to TRBD2. CDR3 size: 14 residues. Germline V gene lookup returns CDR1 MNHEY and CDR2 SVGAGI. J was trimmed by 5 bases and V by 10 bases; bases with no gene match: 7. CDR3 protein: CATRTSGNIDTQYF. DNA of the CDR3: TGTGCCACGCGGACTAGCGGGAACATAGATACGCAGTATTTT.

As regards this clone: The sample holds other DNA sequences that translate to the same CDR3. The chain couples TRBV28 to TRBJ2-7; no reliable D call. The CDR3 is made up of 15 amino acids. Trimming took off 2 bases at V and 0 bases at J, with 11 bases between the two ends. CDR1 is MDHEN, CDR2 SYDVKM, per germline. The CDR3 DNA follows: TGTGCCAGCAGTTTAGGTGGAGCGAGCTCCTACGAGCAGTACTTC. Protein product: CASSLGGASSYEQYF.

Only one count was recorded for this clone. V and J are TRBV6-5 and TRBJ2-3, with D perhaps TRBD2 (5 bases). The CDR3 loop spans 14 amino acids. With 6 bases removed from V and 6 bases from J, the gap between germline ends came to 16 bases. Per the germline V gene, CDR1 is MNHEY and CDR2 is SVGAGI. CDR3 DNA sequence: TGTGCCAGCAGCCCCTGGGAGAGGAGGGATACGCAGTATTTT. It codes for CASSPWERRDTQYF.

The rearrangement uses TRBV7-2 and TRBJ1-2; TRBD1 is a possible D gene (6 bases). V lost 0 bases to trimming and J lost 4 bases, with 9 bases between them. This CDR3 comprises 14 residues. The germline V gene encodes CDR1 SGHTA and CDR2 FQGNSA. The CDR3 loop is CASSLATGSYGYTF. As DNA, the CDR3 is TGTGCCAGCAGCTTAGCAACAGGGAGCTATGGCTACACCTTC.

The chain employs TRBV30 and TRBJ1-2; D remains unclear. Looked up from germline, CDR1 is GTSNPN and CDR2 is SVGIG (reference sequence). The V and J ends lost 0 bases and 4 bases respectively, with 6 bases between them. There are 12 residues in the CDR3. The CDR3, as DNA: TGTGCCTGGAGTGTCGGGATCTATGGCTACACCTTC. Protein sequence: CAWSVGIYGYTF. The full variable domain, in which reference TRBV30 and TRBJ1-2 provide the parts outside the CDR3, is SQTIHQWPATLVQPVGSPLSLECTVEGTSNPNLYWYRQAAGRGLQLLFYSVGIGQISSEVPQNLSASRPQDRQFILSSKKLLLSDSGFYLCAWSVGIYGYTFGSGTRLTVV.

The rearrangement links TRBV27 to TRBJ2-1; 10 nucleotides align to TRBD2. J was trimmed by 4 bases and V by 7 bases; bases with no gene match: 7. The CDR3 is 15 residues long. Germline V gene data show CDR1 as MNHEY and CDR2 as SMNVEV (reference sequence). CDR3 nucleotide sequence: TGTGCCAGCAAACCCCTAGCGGGAGAGTACAATGAGCAGTTCTTC. Its protein product is CASKPLAGEYNEQFF.

CDR3 DNA: TGCGCCAGCAGCTTGGGGGACTGGGGGGAGCAGTTCTTC. It codes for CASSLGDWGEQFF. The chain is built from TRBV5-1 and TRBJ2-1, with D tentatively TRBD2 (6 bases). Trimming stripped 0 bases from V and 10 bases from J, with 11 bases between. Germline V CDR1 and CDR2: SGHRS, YFSETQ. The CDR3 totals 13 residues. Supplemented by reference TRBV5-1 and TRBJ2-1, the full variable domain reads KAGVTQTPRYLIKTRGQQVTLSCSPISGHRSVSWYQQTPGQGLQFLFEYFSETQRNKGNFPGRFSGRQFSNSRSEMNVSTLELGDSALYLCASSLGDWGEQFFGPGTRLTVL.

V is TRBV19 and J is TRBJ1-1, with 7 bases fitting TRBD1. Germline loops: CDR1 LNHDA, CDR2 SQIVND (reference sequence). This CDR3 region has 14 residues. Losses at the gene ends were 9 bases for V and 2 bases for J; bases not matched to a gene: 9. CDR3 protein: CASADRAFNTEAFF. Written as DNA, the CDR3 is TGTGCCAGCGCCGACAGGGCCTTTAACACTGAAGCTTTCTTT.

By sample fraction, this clone is medium-sized. V gene TRBV19 combines with J gene TRBJ2-1; 8 nucleotides align to TRBD2. CDR1 is LNHDA, CDR2 SQIVND, per germline (reference sequence). V lost 7 bases and J lost 7; bases outside the gene matches: 6. This CDR3 comprises 13 residues. CDR3 bases: TGTGCCAGTATCGGTAGCGGGATTAATGAGCAGTTCTTC. Translation: CASIGSGINEQFF.